These T cell receptor beta chains were read from a single sample in a study of post-analysis software for immune sequencing data. One entry per CDR3 protein results from TCRdb running MiXCR on the PCR reads. This table holds approximately 630,000 distinct CDR3 sequences, more than 50% found once. Sequences were obtained from blood. These receptors were taken from a girl aged 2 to 9 with multiple sclerosis. The CDR3 runs from the conserved cysteine through the conserved F or W. A D gene is named only where the DNA matches it firmly. Some rows mark clone size as missing; the rest say once, few, many or name a class of expanded clone.

clone size | J gene | V gene | D gene | CDR3 protein | CDR3 DNA
- | TRBJ2-5 | TRBV5-1 | TRBD1 | CASSWTGVTQYF | TGCGCCAGCAGCTGGACAGGGGTGACCCAGTACTTC
- | TRBJ1-1 | TRBV4-1 | - | CASSTSDNPEAFF | TGCGCCAGCAGTACCTCGGATAACCCTGAAGCTTTCTTT
- | TRBJ2-7 | TRBV20-1 | - | CSAIEGQGEQYF | TGCAGTGCCATCGAAGGGCAGGGCGAGCAGTACTTC
few | TRBJ2-1 | TRBV4-1 | - | CASRYYNEQFF | TGCGCCAGTAGGTATTACAATGAGCAGTTCTTC
- | TRBJ1-5 | TRBV6-6 | TRBD1 | CASSYDRARQPQHF | TGTGCCAGCAGTTACGACAGGGCACGTCAGCCCCAGCATTTT
- | TRBJ2-5 | TRBV20-1 | - | CSARDNPRGQETQYF | TGCAGTGCTAGAGATAATCCCCGGGGGCAAGAGACCCAGTACTTC
- | TRBJ2-3 | TRBV6-1 | TRBD1 | CASRRDRGPFTDTQYF | TGTGCCAGCAGGAGAGACAGGGGGCCATTCACAGATACGCAGTATTTT
- | TRBJ1-1 | TRBV5-1 | - | CASSLANGWTEAFF | TGCGCCAGCAGCTTGGCCAACGGCTGGACTGAAGCTTTCTTT
- | TRBJ2-1 | TRBV11-2 | TRBD1 | CASSWTGGYNEQFF | TGTGCCAGCAGCTGGACAGGGGGGTACAATGAGCAGTTCTTC
once | TRBJ1-5 | TRBV27 | TRBD1 | CASSRRTGLSQPQHF | TGTGCCAGCAGTAGACGGACAGGGTTGAGTCAGCCCCAGCATTTT
- | TRBJ2-1 | TRBV12-3/TRBV12-4 | - | CASSLEGLDTNEQFF | TGTGCCAGCAGTTTGGAGGGACTCGACACCAATGAGCAGTTCTTC
- | TRBJ1-1 | TRBV7-9 | TRBD1 | CASSSLGQRNTEAFF | TGTGCCAGCAGCTCGCTGGGACAGCGGAACACTGAAGCTTTCTTT
- | TRBJ1-1 | TRBV12-3/TRBV12-4 | - | CASTLQITESQAFF | TGTGCCAGCACCCTACAGATAACCGAATCCCAAGCTTTCTTT
- | TRBJ2-7 | TRBV9 | - | CASSVAGVGGYEQYF | TGTGCCAGCAGTGTAGCTGGCGTAGGTGGCTACGAGCAGTACTTC
few | TRBJ2-1 | TRBV10-3 | TRBD1 | CAIQLGQGIQQFF | TGTGCCATACAACTGGGACAGGGGATACAGCAGTTCTTC
- | TRBJ2-5 | TRBV7-9 | - | CTSSLAPEQQETQYF | TGTACCAGCAGCTTAGCCCCGGAACAGCAAGAGACCCAGTACTTC
- | TRBJ1-2 | TRBV6-5 | - | CASRRQVDGYTF | TGTGCCAGCAGGAGACAGGTTGATGGCTACACCTTC
- | TRBJ2-2 | TRBV29-1 | - | CSVGQANTGELFF | TGCAGCGTTGGACAGGCGAACACCGGGGAGCTGTTTTTT
few | TRBJ1-1 | TRBV7-9 | - | CASGGTMNTEAFF | TGTGCCAGCGGGGGGACCATGAACACTGAAGCTTTCTTT
- | TRBJ2-3 | TRBV6-2/TRBV6-3 | TRBD2 | CASSYPRAGGDTQYF | TGTGCCAGCAGTTACCCCCGGGCGGGGGGGGATACGCAGTATTTT
- | TRBJ1-1 | TRBV11-2 | TRBD1 | CASSAGTGDTEAFF | TGTGCCAGCAGCGCCGGGACAGGGGACACTGAAGCTTTCTTT
few | TRBJ2-7 | TRBV15 | - | CATSRQGNGGYYEQYF | TGTGCCACCAGCAGACAGGGAAATGGGGGGTATTACGAGCAGTACTTC
- | TRBJ2-3 | TRBV5-1 | TRBD2 | CASSLISGGTTDTQYF | TGCGCCAGCAGCTTGATTTCGGGGGGAACCACAGATACGCAGTATTTT
- | TRBJ1-1 | TRBV6-5 | - | CASSYSSLVGTNTEAFF | TGTGCCAGCAGTTACTCTTCTTTGGTAGGAACGAACACTGAAGCTTTCTTT
- | TRBJ2-3 | TRBV6-2/TRBV6-3 | - | CASSYSTPARYF | TGTGCCAGCAGTTACTCGACCCCGGCCAGGTATTTT
- | TRBJ2-1 | TRBV2 | TRBD2 | CASSDLELADHNEQFF | TGTGCCAGCAGTGATTTAGAACTAGCGGACCACAATGAGCAGTTCTTC
- | TRBJ2-2 | TRBV12-3/TRBV12-4 | - | CASRVGTGELFF | TGTGCCAGCAGGGTCGGGACCGGGGAGCTGTTTTTT
- | TRBJ2-5 | TRBV7-2 | - | CASSSPLSGHQETQYF | TGTGCCAGCAGCTCCCCTTTAAGCGGCCACCAAGAGACCCAGTACTTC
- | TRBJ2-5 | TRBV6-6 | - | CASSRTRGQPQETQYF | TGTGCCAGCAGCCGAACACGGGGACAACCACAAGAGACCCAGTACTTC
- | TRBJ1-4 | TRBV20-1 | - | CSADDITDRNEKLFF | TGCAGTGCCGACGACATTACTGACCGGAATGAAAAACTGTTTTTT
- | TRBJ1-1 | TRBV29-1 | - | CTVSARPGTEAFF | TGCACCGTTTCCGCGAGGCCGGGCACTGAAGCTTTCTTT